The TCR beta chain described here comes from a study of cytomegalovirus exposure and HLA in healthy donors. Whole-study findings and limits: The study found most TCR sequences rare, yet found some public TCRs in many donors.

This clone was seen only a few times. Its specificity is not known. CDR1 SGHNT and CDR2 YYREEE come from the germline V gene (reference sequence). V shed 3 bases and J shed 1 base, with 13 bases lying between them. This CDR3 is 15 amino acids long. Profiling relied on immunoSEQ multiplex PCR, and the TCRdb table lists in-frame clones only, not all of them. Among approximately 140,000 clones, roughly nine tenths were seen once, and the ten largest hold roughly 3%. The V and J genes are TRBV5-4 and TRBJ1-1; the D is unclear. The sample taken for sequencing was PBMCs. This receptor was obtained from a man aged 18 to 29 in good health and CMV-seronegative. This chain's CDR3 is CASSSPWQENTEAFF. CDR3 coding DNA: TGTGCCAGCAGCTCCCCATGGCAGGAGAACACTGAAGCTTTCTTT. Filled out from reference TRBV5-4 and TRBJ1-1, the complete variable domain reads ETGVTQSPTHLIKTRGQQVTLRCSSQSGHNTVSWYQQALGQGPQFIFQYYREEENGRGNFPPRFSGLQFPNYSSELNVNALELDDSALYLCASSSPWQENTEAFFGQGTRLTVV.